The 15 T cell receptor beta chains presented below share a single source sample, sequenced in a study of blood T cell repertoires in COVID-19. Measured with immunoSEQ multiplex PCR; TCRdb has only the in-frame clones, and not every one. There are hundreds of thousands of clones in the sample; around 89% occur only once, and under 2.5% lies in the top ten. Sequencing was performed on PBMCs or T cells enriched from blood (not recorded which). These TCRs come from a young woman who had recovered from COVID-19.

The gene calls are TRBV29-1 and TRBJ2-1; D possibly corresponds to TRBD1 (6 bases). Between the trimmed V and J ends, which lost 1 base and 6 bases, there was a span of 16 bases. Germline CDR1 is SQVTM and CDR2 is ANQGSEA. The CDR3 contains 15 residues. The chain's CDR3 is CSVEGQGGFGNEQFF. In DNA, the CDR3 is TGCAGCGTTGAAGGGCAAGGGGGTTTCGGCAATGAGCAGTTCTTC.

This chain uses TRBV19 with TRBJ1-5; D might be TRBD1 (6 bases). V dropped 5 bases and J dropped 5 bases, with 10 bases sitting between them. The germline gives CDR1 LNHDA, CDR2 SQIVND (reference sequence). This CDR3 contains 13 residues. CDR3 nucleotide sequence: TGTGCCAGTAGTGGACAGTTCTATCAGCCCCAGCATTTT. This encodes CASSGQFYQPQHF.

V usage is TRBV5-1 and J usage is TRBJ1-2; D gene ambiguous. V was pared by 0 bases and J by 3 bases, with 9 bases between. Germline CDR1 reads SGHRS; CDR2 reads YFSETQ. The CDR3 is made up of 14 amino acids. In nucleotides, the CDR3 is TGCGCCAGCAGCTTGGTCGAGGCAGACTATGGCTACACCTTC. It codes for CASSLVEADYGYTF.

The chain couples TRBV25-1 to TRBJ1-2, with no clear D. Between the trimmed V and J ends, which lost 1 base and 10 bases, there was a span of 13 bases. The CDR3 totals 13 residues. The germline V gene has CDR1 MGHDK and CDR2 SYGVNS. CDR3 residues: CASSELKVGPYTF. CDR3 bases: TGTGCCAGCAGTGAATTGAAGGTGGGCCCCTACACCTTC.

The chain carries TRBV12-3 or TRBV12-4 and TRBJ1-2; tentatively, D is TRBD1 (6 bases). With 6 bases removed from V and 5 bases from J, the gap between germline ends came to 13 bases. CDR3 size: 13 residues. The CDR3 is CASSIQGGYGYTF. CDR3 bases: TGTGCCAGCAGCATACAGGGAGGGTATGGCTACACCTTC.

This clone was seen only a few times. The CDR3 DNA follows: TGCGCCAGCAGCCAAGATCAGGGGGGTTTGTATGGCTACACCTTC. Encoded protein: CASSQDQGGLYGYTF. V is TRBV4-1 and J is TRBJ1-2, with 7 bases identical to TRBD1. V trimming: 0 bases; J trimming: 5 bases; junction bases outside the gene matches: 6. The length of the CDR3 is 15 residues. The V gene's germline CDR1 is MGHRA and CDR2 YSYEKL.

The CDR3 nucleotides read TGTGCCAGCAGGGTGACAAGTTCAACTAATGAAAAACTGTTTTTT. This translates into CASRVTSSTNEKLFF. This sequence joins TRBV2 and TRBJ1-4; D gene ambiguous. Trimming took off 6 bases at V and 0 bases at J, with 11 bases between the two ends. Looked up from germline, CDR1 is SNHLY and CDR2 is FYNNEI. The CDR3 consists of 15 residues.

The gene calls are TRBV5-1 and TRBJ2-3; TRBD2 aligns across 8 bases. Germline CDR1 SGHRS, CDR2 YFSETQ. The V segment lost 3 bases and the J segment 11 bases; nucleotides outside the gene matches: 17. The CDR3 spans 16 residues. CDR3 DNA sequence: TGCGCCAGCAGCTCCCAGAGCGGGGGCCCCTTTTCGGAGCAGTATTTT. It is translated as CASSSQSGGPFSEQYF.

This sequence joins TRBV4-1 and TRBJ1-1, with D perhaps TRBD1 (6 bases). The CDR3 length is 14 residues. Germline V gene lookup returns CDR1 MGHRA and CDR2 YSYEKL. Trimming pared 4 bases from V and 0 bases from J, leaving 9 bases between. This CDR3 is CASSLGQMNTEAFF. The DNA for the CDR3 is TGCGCCAGCAGCCTTGGACAGATGAACACTGAAGCTTTCTTT.

V usage is TRBV6-2 or TRBV6-3 and J usage is TRBJ2-7; 7 bases match TRBD1. J gave up 5 bases and V 4 bases, and 8 bases lay outside the gene matches. CDR1 MNHEY and CDR2 SVGEGT come from the germline V gene. The CDR3 spans 14 residues. CDR3 bases: TGTGCCAGCAGTTTTGACAGGGTAAATCACGAGCAGTACTTC. Residues: CASSFDRVNHEQYF.

This sequence joins TRBV7-9 and TRBJ1-1; 8 bases match TRBD1. The V and J ends lost 5 bases and 0 bases, in that order; junction bases with no gene match: 2. CDR1 and CDR2 from the germline V gene are SEHNR and FQNEAQ (reference sequence). The CDR3 extends over 14 amino acids. The CDR3: CASSGDRMNTEAFF. The CDR3, as DNA: TGTGCCAGCAGCGGGGACAGGATGAACACTGAAGCTTTCTTT.

This clone was observed a handful of times. The CDR3 coding sequence is TGTGCCATCAGTGAGTCGTACAGGGGGGACGCTGAAGCTTTCTTT. This encodes CAISESYRGDAEAFF. The chain is built from TRBV10-3 and TRBJ1-1; TRBD1 aligns across 8 bases. This CDR3 spans 15 amino acids. J gave up 6 bases and V 0 bases, and 6 bases lay outside the gene matches. CDR1 ENHRY and CDR2 SYGVKD come from the germline V gene.

J is TRBJ2-3 and V is TRBV3-1 (or the pseudogene TRBV3-2); TRBD2 aligns across 7 bases. Germline V gene data show CDR1 as LGHDT and CDR2 as YNNKEL (reference sequence). The CDR3 sequence is 15 residues long. Trimming at V came to 4 bases and at J to 4 bases, leaving 8 bases not matched to a gene. The CDR3 nucleotides are TGTGCCAGCAGCCGCGGACTAGTCTCGGCAGATACGCAGTATTTT. Residues: CASSRGLVSADTQYF.

This CDR3 is CASSPSGDRHYGYTF. CDR3 sequence (DNA): TGTGCCAGCAGCCCATCCGGGGACAGACACTATGGCTACACCTTC. This rearrangement joins TRBV11-2 to TRBJ1-2, with 7 bases that match TRBD1. V dropped 5 bases and J dropped 3; count of bases not matched to a gene: 9. The germline V gene has CDR1 SGHAT and CDR2 FQNNGV. The CDR3 has 15 residues.

This chain links TRBV2 with TRBJ2-7; D is possibly TRBD2 (5 bases). V lost 5 bases, J lost 1 base, and 15 bases lay in between. The CDR3 has 15 amino acids. CDR1 and CDR2 from the germline V gene are SNHLY and FYNNEI. The CDR3 coding sequence is TGTGCCAGCAGTTACTCCCGGGGAGTTTCCTACGAGCAGTACTTC. This sequence encodes CASSYSRGVSYEQYF. Supplemented by reference TRBV2 and TRBJ2-7, the full variable domain reads EPEVTQTPSHQVTQMGQEVILRCVPISNHLYFYWYRQILGQKVEFLVSFYNNEISEKSEIFDDQFSVERPDGSNFTLKIRSTKLEDSAMYFCASSYSRGVSYEQYFGPGTRLTVT.